This T cell receptor beta chain appears in the sequencing data of a study of T cells in Graves' hyperthyroidism and ophthalmopathy. Study-level findings and limits: Ophthalmopathy, as predicted by the model, came a median roughly 6.3 months after the prediction.

RNA transcripts served as the template for amplifying TCR beta CDR3 regions. TCR CDR3 regions were first amplified by RT-PCR with HTBI primers. TCRdb called the multiplex PCR reads again in MiXCR, with one record for every CDR3 protein. The sample yields hundreds of thousands of distinct CDR3 sequences, more than 45% seen once. The sample holds a few counts of this clonotype. Its antigen is still unknown. Across 18 months, stable Graves' hyperthyroidism was marked by no progression to ophthalmopathy. Exclusion criteria comprised uncontrolled infection, other autoimmune disease, pregnancy or lactation. For the diagnoses, clinical symptoms, serum thyroxine and TRAb, thyroid ultrasound and orbital computed tomography were used. The TCR originated in a woman between 18 and 29 years old with Graves' hyperthyroidism. Specimen: peripheral blood or thyroid tissue (not recorded which).

CDR3 coding DNA: TGTGCCAGCAGCTTAGCCTTGACAGTTAATCAGCCCCAGCATTTT. It is translated as CASSLALTVNQPQHF. The V and J genes are TRBV7-9 and TRBJ1-5; tentative D call: TRBD1 (5 bases). V gave up 0 bases and J gave up 4 bases, with 10 bases separating them. There are 15 residues in the CDR3. Germline-derived CDR1 and CDR2 are SEHNR and FQNEAQ (reference sequence).